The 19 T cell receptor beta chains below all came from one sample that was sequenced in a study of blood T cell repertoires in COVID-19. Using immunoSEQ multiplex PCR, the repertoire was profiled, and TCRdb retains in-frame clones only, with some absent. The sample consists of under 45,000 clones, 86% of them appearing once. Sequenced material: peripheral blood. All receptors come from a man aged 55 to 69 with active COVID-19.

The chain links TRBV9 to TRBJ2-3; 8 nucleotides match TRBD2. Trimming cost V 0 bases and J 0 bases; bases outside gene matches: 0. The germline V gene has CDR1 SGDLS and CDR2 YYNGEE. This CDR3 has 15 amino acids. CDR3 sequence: CASSVVAGSTDTQYF. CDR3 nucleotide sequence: TGTGCCAGCAGCGTAGTAGCGGGGAGCACAGATACGCAGTATTTT.

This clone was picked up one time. CDR3 coding DNA: TGTGCCAGCAGCAACAGTCCGTTGAACACTGAAGCTTTCTTT. Encoded protein: CASSNSPLNTEAFF. The chain uses TRBV7-9 and TRBJ1-1; unclear D gene. Germline CDR1 and CDR2: SEHNR and FQNEAQ (reference sequence). Trimming shortened V by 5 bases and J by 0 bases, and 10 bases separated the two germline ends. The CDR3 loop spans 14 amino acids.

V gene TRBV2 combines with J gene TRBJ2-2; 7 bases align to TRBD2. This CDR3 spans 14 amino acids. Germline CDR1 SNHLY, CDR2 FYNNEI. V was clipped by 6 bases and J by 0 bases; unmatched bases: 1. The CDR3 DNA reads TGTGCCAGCAGGGCGGGAGCGAACACCGGGGAGCTGTTTTTT. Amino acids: CASRAGANTGELFF.

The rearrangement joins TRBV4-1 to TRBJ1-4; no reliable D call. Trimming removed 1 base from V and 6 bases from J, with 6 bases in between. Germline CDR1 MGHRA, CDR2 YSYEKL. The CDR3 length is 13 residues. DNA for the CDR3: TGCGCCAGCAGCCAAGTTTCGTATGAAAAACTGTTTTTT. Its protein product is CASSQVSYEKLFF.

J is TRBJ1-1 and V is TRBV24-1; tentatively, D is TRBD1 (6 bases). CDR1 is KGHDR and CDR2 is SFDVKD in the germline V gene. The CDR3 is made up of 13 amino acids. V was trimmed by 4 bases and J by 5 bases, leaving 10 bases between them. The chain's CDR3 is CATSDADRTEAFF. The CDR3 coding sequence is TGTGCCACCAGTGACGCCGACAGGACTGAAGCTTTCTTT.

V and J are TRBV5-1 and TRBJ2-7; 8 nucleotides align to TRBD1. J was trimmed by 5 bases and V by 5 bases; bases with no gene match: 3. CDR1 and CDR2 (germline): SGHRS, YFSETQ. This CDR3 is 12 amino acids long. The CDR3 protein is CASRDRDDEQYF. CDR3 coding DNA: TGCGCCAGCAGGGACAGGGATGACGAGCAGTACTTC.

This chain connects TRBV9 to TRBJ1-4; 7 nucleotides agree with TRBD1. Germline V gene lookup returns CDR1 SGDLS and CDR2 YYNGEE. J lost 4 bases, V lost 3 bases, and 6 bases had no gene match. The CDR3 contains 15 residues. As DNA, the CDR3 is TGTGCCAGCAGCGCTACCGGGACAGATAATGAAAAACTGTTTTTT. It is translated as CASSATGTDNEKLFF. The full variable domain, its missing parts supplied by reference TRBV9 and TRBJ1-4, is DSGVTQTPKHLITATGQRVTLRCSPRSGDLSVYWYQQSLDQGLQFLIQYYNGEERAKGNILERFSAQQFPDLHSELNLSSLELGDSALYFCASSATGTDNEKLFFGSGTQLSVL.

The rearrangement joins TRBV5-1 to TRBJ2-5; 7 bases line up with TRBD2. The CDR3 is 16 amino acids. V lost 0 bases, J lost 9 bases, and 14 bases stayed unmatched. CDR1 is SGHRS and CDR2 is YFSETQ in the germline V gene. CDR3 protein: CASSLGRQGGSQAQYF. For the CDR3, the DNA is TGCGCCAGCAGCTTGGGACGCCAAGGCGGGAGTCAGGCCCAGTACTTC.

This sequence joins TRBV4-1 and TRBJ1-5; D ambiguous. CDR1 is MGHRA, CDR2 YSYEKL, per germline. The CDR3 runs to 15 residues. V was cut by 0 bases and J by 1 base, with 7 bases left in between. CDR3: CASSQDGRSNQPQHF. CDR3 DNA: TGCGCCAGCAGCCAAGACGGCAGGAGCAATCAGCCCCAGCATTTT.

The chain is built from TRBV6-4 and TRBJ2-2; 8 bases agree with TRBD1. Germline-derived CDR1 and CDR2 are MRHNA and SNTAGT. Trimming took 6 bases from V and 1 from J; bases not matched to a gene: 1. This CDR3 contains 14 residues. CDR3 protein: CASRGQGNTGELFF. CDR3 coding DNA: TGTGCCAGCAGAGGACAGGGGAACACCGGGGAGCTGTTTTTT.

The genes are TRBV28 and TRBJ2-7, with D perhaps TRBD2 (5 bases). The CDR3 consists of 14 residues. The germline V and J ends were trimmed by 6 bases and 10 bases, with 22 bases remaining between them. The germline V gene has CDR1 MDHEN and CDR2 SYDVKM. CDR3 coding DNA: TGTGCCAGCAGCTCAATTTATAGTCGGGAAGGTCAGTACTTC. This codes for CASSSIYSREGQYF.

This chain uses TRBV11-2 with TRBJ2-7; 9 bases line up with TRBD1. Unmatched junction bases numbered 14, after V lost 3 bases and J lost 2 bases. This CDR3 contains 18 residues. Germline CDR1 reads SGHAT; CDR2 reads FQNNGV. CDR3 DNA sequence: TGTGCCAGCAGCTTTGGGACAGGGTCTGTAGTAGCGCCCTACGAGCAGTACTTC. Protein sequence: CASSFGTGSVVAPYEQYF.

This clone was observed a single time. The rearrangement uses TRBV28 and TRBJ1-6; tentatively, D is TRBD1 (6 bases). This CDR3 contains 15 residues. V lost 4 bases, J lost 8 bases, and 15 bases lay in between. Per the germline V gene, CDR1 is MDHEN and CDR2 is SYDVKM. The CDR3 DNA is TGTGCCAGCAGTTCCCTACGGACAGAGCATTCACCCCTCCACTTT. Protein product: CASSSLRTEHSPLHF.

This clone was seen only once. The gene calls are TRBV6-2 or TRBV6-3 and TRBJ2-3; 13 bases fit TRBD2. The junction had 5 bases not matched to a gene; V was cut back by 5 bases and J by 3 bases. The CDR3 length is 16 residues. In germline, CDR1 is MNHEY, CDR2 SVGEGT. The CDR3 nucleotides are TGTGCCAGCAGTACGCGGACTAGCGGGGGTACAGATACGCAGTATTTT. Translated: CASSTRTSGGTDTQYF.

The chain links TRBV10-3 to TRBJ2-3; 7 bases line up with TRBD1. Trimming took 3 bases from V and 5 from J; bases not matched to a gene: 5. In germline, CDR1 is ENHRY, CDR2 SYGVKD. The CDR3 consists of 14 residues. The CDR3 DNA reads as TGTGCCATCAGTGACTTGGGACAGAGAGATACGCAGTATTTT. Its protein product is CAISDLGQRDTQYF.

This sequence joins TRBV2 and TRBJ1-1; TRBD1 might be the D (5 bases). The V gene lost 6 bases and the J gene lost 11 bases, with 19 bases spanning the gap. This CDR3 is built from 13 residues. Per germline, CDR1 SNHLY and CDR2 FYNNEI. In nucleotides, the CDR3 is TGTGCCAGCAGGGGGACCGGGACTAGCGTGGCTTTCTTT. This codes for CASRGTGTSVAFF.

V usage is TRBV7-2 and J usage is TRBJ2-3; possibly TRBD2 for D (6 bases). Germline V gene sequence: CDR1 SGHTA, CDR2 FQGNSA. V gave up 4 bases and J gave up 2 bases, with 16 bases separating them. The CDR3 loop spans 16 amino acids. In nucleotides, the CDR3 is TGTGCCAGCAGCTCCCCCGGAGGGATAACCACAGATACGCAGTATTTT. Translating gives CASSSPGGITTDTQYF.

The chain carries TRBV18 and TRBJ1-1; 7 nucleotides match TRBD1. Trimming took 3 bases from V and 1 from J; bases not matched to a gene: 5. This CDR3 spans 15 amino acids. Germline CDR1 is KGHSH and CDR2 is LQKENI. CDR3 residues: CASSPLGQSNTEAFF. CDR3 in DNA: TGTGCCAGCTCACCTTTGGGACAGTCGAACACTGAAGCTTTCTTT.

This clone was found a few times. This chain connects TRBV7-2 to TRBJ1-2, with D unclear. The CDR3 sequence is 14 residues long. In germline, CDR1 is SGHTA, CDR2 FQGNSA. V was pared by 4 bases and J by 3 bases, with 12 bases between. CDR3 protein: CASSSGRVYYGYTF. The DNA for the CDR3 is TGTGCCAGCAGCTCGGGGAGGGTCTACTATGGCTACACCTTC.